The clone carrying this TCR beta chain showed up many times. Time point: newly diagnosed GD, antithyroid drugs for less than 3 months. TCR sequences were obtained from RNA taken from PBMCs. American Thyroid Association guidelines served as the basis for diagnosing Graves' disease. From each patient, around 8.7 milliliters of peripheral blood was drawn and collected into an EDTA anticoagulant tube. This sample was included in a study of regulatory T cells in long-lasting Graves disease. CDR1 is KGHSH and CDR2 is LQKENI in the germline V gene. The CDR3 is 15 amino acids. Trimming pared 0 bases from V and 5 bases from J, leaving 13 bases between. Combining iRepertoire HTBI primers with Arm-PCR of CDR3 regions, the authors built TCR beta libraries. Original processing methods: The study identified 60 to 65 TRBV and around 15 TRBJ segments across samples. TCRdb called the multiplex PCR reads again in MiXCR, with one record for every CDR3 protein. TCRdb, not the authors, supplied the V and J calls. The sample holds 380,000 or so distinct CDR3 sequences, roughly 16% seen once.

The same data also contributed to another study, on T cells in Graves' hyperthyroidism and ophthalmopathy. That paper states: Newly diagnosed hyperthyroidism, duration under 2 months, in patients aged 18 to 65.

The sequence derives from a woman aged 18-29 years with Graves disease. The source was peripheral blood mononuclear cells (PBMCs), collected at new diagnosis, from a patient treated with antithyroid drugs. The chain employs TRBV18 and TRBJ2-5, with D uncertain. The CDR3 DNA follows: TGTGCCAGCTCACCACCGGGGAAGCCATCGGAGACCCAGTACTTC. Its translation: CASSPPGKPSETQYF.